One sample yielded the 18 T cell receptor beta chains listed below, sequenced in a study of T-cell memory formation after mild COVID-19 (dated by TCRdb to the early 2020s). The library was produced with 5' RACE. TCRdb records Illumina NovaSeq 6000 as the sequencer. TCRdb trimmed public reads at Q25 via fastp, called clones via MiXCR and kept in-frame beta chains. Merged by CDR3 protein, the rows form single entries marked with the most common genes and DNA. This sample lists 550,000 to 600,000 distinct CDR3 sequences; roughly 17% were detected once. Clones ranked in the top ten supply around 8.1% of the sample. Sequencing was carried out using PBMCs or a T cell subset sorted from them (not recorded which). These receptors were obtained from an adult woman who had mild COVID-19 (a few samples of this study predate the infection). The sample titles of this study are shuffled in the database, so cell type and time point are left out; the donor was told from shared clones.

CDR3 DNA sequence: TGTGCCAGCAGTTACCCCGGACGGATGTACGAGCAGTACTTC. Amino acid sequence: CASSYPGRMYEQYF. The V call is TRBV6-2 or TRBV6-3, the J call TRBJ2-7, with D uncertain. The CDR3 is 14 residues long. The germline V gene encodes CDR1 MNHEY and CDR2 SVGEGT. V lost 2 bases, J lost 4 bases, and 12 bases lay in between.

This rearrangement joins TRBV19 to TRBJ1-2; the D is unclear. Trimming took 5 bases from V and 4 from J, leaving 17 bases between them. Germline V gene lookup returns CDR1 LNHDA and CDR2 SQIVND (reference sequence). The CDR3 covers 15 residues. DNA for the CDR3: TGTGCCAGTAGTCTACCGGGCCAAGCGGCCTATGGCTACACCTTC. Protein sequence: CASSLPGQAAYGYTF.

The genes are TRBV28 and TRBJ2-3; D is unresolved. The germline V gene encodes CDR1 MDHEN and CDR2 SYDVKM. Trimming shortened V by 3 bases and J by 10 bases, and 11 bases separated the two germline ends. CDR3 length: 12 amino acids. CDR3 sequence reads: CASSFLSLAQYF. DNA for the CDR3: TGTGCCAGCAGTTTTCTCTCTCTCGCGCAGTATTTT. The whole variable domain, filled in from reference TRBV28 and TRBJ2-3, reads DVKVTQSSRYLVKRTGEKVFLECVQDMDHENMFWYRQDPGLGLRLIYFSYDVKMKEKGDIPEGYSVSREKKERFSLILESASTNQTSMYLCASSFLSLAQYFGPGTRLTVL.

This clonotype was observed a few times. J is TRBJ1-2 and V is TRBV7-9, with 7 positions matching TRBD1. V dropped 6 bases and J dropped 8; count of bases not matched to a gene: 9. The CDR3 is 13 amino acids. Germline V CDR1 and CDR2: SEHNR, FQNEAQ (reference sequence). The CDR3 coding sequence is TGTGCCAGCAGTTCCCGACAGGGACAAGGCTACACCTTC. Translated, it gives CASSSRQGQGYTF.

In its sample, this clonotype was seen a few times. V is TRBV19 and J is TRBJ2-7; the D is unclear. The germline V gene has CDR1 LNHDA and CDR2 SQIVND (reference sequence). The length of the CDR3 is 12 residues. V lost 3 bases to trimming and J lost 6 bases, with 9 bases between them. The DNA of the CDR3 is TGTGCCAGTAGTATGAGTTCCCGCGAGCAGTACTTC. Residues: CASSMSSREQYF.

J is TRBJ1-4 and V is TRBV15, with D uncertain. Trimming took 3 bases from V and 5 from J, leaving 7 bases between them. The CDR3 runs 13 residues. Looked up from germline, CDR1 is LNHNV and CDR2 is YYDKDF (reference sequence). CDR3 residues: CATSSRENEKLFF. The DNA of the CDR3 is TGTGCCACCAGCAGTAGGGAGAATGAAAAACTGTTTTTT.

V and J are TRBV6-8 and TRBJ2-7; weak D call: TRBD2 (5 bases). The CDR3 runs to 15 residues. Germline V gene sequence: CDR1 MNHGY, CDR2 SAAAGT. V lost 6 bases and J 0 bases, leaving 15 bases between the germline ends. CDR3 in DNA: TGTGCCAGCAGGGTTAGCGAATTCCTCTCCTACGAGCAGTACTTC. The encoded protein is CASRVSEFLSYEQYF.

The chain has TRBV7-9 and TRBJ1-4; 8 nucleotides agree with TRBD1. This CDR3 is built from 15 residues. V was clipped by 6 bases and J by 4 bases; unmatched bases: 7. Germline CDR1 and CDR2: SEHNR and FQNEAQ (reference sequence). CDR3 sequence: CASSWTGTLNEKLFF. CDR3 DNA: TGTGCCAGCAGTTGGACAGGGACCCTTAATGAAAAACTGTTTTTT.

This clonotype was observed a few times. The CDR3 nucleotides are TGTGCCATCAGTGAGTCGATAGGGGGTAATGAGCAGTTCTTC. This translates into CAISESIGGNEQFF. The chain recombines TRBV10-3 with TRBJ2-1; tentative D call: TRBD1 (6 bases). Germline CDR1 is ENHRY and CDR2 is SYGVKD. The CDR3 consists of 14 residues. V gave up 0 bases and J gave up 7 bases, with 10 bases separating them.

This clonotype came up a few times. The chain has TRBV9 and TRBJ2-4; 7 bases fit TRBD1. After removal of 3 bases from V and 0 bases from J, the junction contained 18 bases not matched to a gene. Germline CDR1 SGDLS, CDR2 YYNGEE. CDR3 length equals 20 residues. The CDR3 nucleotides are TGTGCCAGCAGCGCCTCCGGGACAGCTGAATATGACCTAGCCAAAAACATTCAGTACTTC. Translated, it gives CASSASGTAEYDLAKNIQYF.

V gene TRBV25-1 combines with J gene TRBJ2-3; D is perhaps TRBD1 (5 bases). The V end lost 6 bases, the J end lost 8 bases, and 15 bases lay between the germline ends. Germline V gene data show CDR1 as MGHDK and CDR2 as SYGVNS. The CDR3 is 13 amino acids. CDR3 amino acids: CASSADPRGTQYF. In DNA form, the CDR3 reads TGTGCCAGCAGCGCCGACCCTAGGGGTACGCAGTATTTT.

This clonotype occurred a few times. V is TRBV9 and J is TRBJ1-4, with TRBD1 as a possible D gene (6 bases). From germline, CDR1 is SGDLS and CDR2 YYNGEE. V was cut by 2 bases and J by 8 bases, with 13 bases left in between. The CDR3 extends over 14 amino acids. The CDR3 DNA follows: TGTGCCAGCAGCGTTTCGGGGGCGCGGGAAAAACTGTTTTTT. Amino acid sequence: CASSVSGAREKLFF.

The chain recombines TRBV20-1 with TRBJ1-2; D is unresolved. Trimming left V 5 bases short and J 1 base short, with 8 bases between. CDR1 and CDR2 from the germline V gene are DFQATT and SNEGSKA (reference sequence). The CDR3 loop spans 12 amino acids. The CDR3 loop reads CSAEDRNYGYTF. The CDR3 bases are TGCAGTGCTGAGGATCGTAACTATGGCTACACCTTC.

The chain is built from TRBV20-1 and TRBJ2-1, with no clear D. The V gene lost 0 bases and the J gene lost 7 bases, with 4 bases spanning the gap. The CDR3 sequence is 11 residues long. In germline, CDR1 is DFQATT, CDR2 SNEGSKA (reference sequence). Here the CDR3 reads CSARDLNEQFF. CDR3 sequence (DNA): TGCAGTGCTAGAGACCTGAATGAGCAGTTCTTC.

In its sample, this clonotype was seen a few times. V is TRBV5-1 and J is TRBJ1-2; 8 bases line up with TRBD1. V was clipped by 3 bases and J by 4 bases; unmatched bases: 11. Germline V gene lookup returns CDR1 SGHRS and CDR2 YFSETQ. The CDR3 consists of 16 residues. The CDR3 DNA is TGCGCCAGCAGCTCTAAAACAGGGGGACAGGTCTATGGCTACACCTTC. Translated, it gives CASSSKTGGQVYGYTF. The full variable domain, rest sourced from reference TRBV5-1 and TRBJ1-2, is KAGVTQTPRYLIKTRGQQVTLSCSPISGHRSVSWYQQTPGQGLQFLFEYFSETQRNKGNFPGRFSGRQFSNSRSEMNVSTLELGDSALYLCASSSKTGGQVYGYTFGSGTRLTVV.

This clonotype was found a few times. J is TRBJ2-2 and V is TRBV27; 7 bases match TRBD1. The CDR3 has 15 residues. Germline-derived CDR1 and CDR2 are MNHEY and SMNVEV (reference sequence). The J segment lost 0 bases and the V segment lost 6 bases, leaving 4 bases of the junction unmatched. For the CDR3, the DNA is TGTGCCAGCAGGACCGGGACAGCGAACACCGGGGAGCTGTTTTTT. It is translated as CASRTGTANTGELFF.

This clonotype has more than one count but fewer than ten. The chain uses TRBV7-3 and TRBJ2-6; D is possibly TRBD2 (6 bases). This CDR3 has 16 amino acids. V was clipped by 1 base and J by 2 bases, with 9 bases between them. The germline V gene encodes CDR1 SGHTA and CDR2 FQGTGA. CDR3 loop: CASSLKEGTGANVLTF. The CDR3 DNA reads TGTGCCAGCAGCTTAAAGGAGGGAACTGGGGCCAACGTCCTGACTTTC.

The gene calls are TRBV5-1 and TRBJ2-7; 8 bases agree with TRBD2. The CDR3 consists of 14 residues. J lost 4 bases, V lost 3 bases, and 6 bases had no gene match. Germline values: CDR1 SGHRS, CDR2 YFSETQ. The CDR3 DNA reads as TGCGCCAGCAGCTCGGGGGGGCTTGGATACGAGCAGTACTTC. This gives the protein CASSSGGLGYEQYF.